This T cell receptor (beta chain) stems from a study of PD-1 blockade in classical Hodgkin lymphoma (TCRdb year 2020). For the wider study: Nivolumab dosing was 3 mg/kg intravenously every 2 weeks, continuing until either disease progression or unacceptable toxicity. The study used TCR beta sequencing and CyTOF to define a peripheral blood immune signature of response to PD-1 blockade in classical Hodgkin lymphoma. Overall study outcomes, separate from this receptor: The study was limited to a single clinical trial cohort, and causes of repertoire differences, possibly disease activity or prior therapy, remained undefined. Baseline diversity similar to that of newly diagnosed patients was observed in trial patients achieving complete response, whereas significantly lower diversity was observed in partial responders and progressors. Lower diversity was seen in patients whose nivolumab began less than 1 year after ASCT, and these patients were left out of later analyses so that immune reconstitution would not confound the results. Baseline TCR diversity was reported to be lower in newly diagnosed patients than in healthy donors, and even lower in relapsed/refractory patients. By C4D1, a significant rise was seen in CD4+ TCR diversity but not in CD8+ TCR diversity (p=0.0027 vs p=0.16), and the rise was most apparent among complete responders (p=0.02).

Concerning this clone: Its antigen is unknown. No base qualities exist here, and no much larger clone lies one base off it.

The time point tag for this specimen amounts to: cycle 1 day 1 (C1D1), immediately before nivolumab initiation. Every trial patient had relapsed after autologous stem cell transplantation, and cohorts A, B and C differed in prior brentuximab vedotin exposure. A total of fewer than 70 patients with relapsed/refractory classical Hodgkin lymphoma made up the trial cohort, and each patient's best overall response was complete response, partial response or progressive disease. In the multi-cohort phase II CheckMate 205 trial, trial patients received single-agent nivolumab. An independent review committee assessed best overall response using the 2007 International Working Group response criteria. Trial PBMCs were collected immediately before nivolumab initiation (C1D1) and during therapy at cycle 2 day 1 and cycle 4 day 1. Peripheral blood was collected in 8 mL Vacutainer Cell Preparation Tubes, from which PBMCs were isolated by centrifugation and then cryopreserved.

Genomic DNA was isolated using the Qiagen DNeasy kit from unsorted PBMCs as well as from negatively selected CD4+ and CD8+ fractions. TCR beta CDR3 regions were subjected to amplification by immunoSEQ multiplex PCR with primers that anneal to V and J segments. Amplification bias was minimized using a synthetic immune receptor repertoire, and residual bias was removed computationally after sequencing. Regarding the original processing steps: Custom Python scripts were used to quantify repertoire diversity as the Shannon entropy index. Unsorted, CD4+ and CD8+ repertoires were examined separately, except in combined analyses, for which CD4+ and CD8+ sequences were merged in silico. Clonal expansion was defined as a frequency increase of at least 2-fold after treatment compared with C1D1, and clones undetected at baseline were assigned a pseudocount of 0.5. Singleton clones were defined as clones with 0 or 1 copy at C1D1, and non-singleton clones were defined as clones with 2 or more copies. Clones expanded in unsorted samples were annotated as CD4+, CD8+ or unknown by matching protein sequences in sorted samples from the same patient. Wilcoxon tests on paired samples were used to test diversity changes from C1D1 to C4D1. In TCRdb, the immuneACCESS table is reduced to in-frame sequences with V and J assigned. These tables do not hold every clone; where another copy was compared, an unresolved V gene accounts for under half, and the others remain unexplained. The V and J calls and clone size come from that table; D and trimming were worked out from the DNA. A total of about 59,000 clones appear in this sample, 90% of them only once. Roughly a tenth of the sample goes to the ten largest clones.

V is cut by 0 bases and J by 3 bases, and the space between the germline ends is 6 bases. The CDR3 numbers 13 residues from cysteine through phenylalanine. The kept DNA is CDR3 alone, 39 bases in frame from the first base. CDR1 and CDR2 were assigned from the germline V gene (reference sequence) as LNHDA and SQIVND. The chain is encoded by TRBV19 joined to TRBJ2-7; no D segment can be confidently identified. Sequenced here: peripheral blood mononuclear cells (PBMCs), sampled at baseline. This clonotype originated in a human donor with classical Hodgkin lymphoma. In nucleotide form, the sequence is TGTGCCAGTAGTATAGATCGTGACTACGAGCAGTACTTC. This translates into CASSIDRDYEQYF.